Listed here are 3 T cell receptor beta chains from one sample, sequenced in a study of T-cell memory formation after mild COVID-19. TCRdb re-called the 5' RACE reads through MiXCR, storing one row per CDR3 protein. The sample contains more than 150,000 distinct CDR3 sequences, 20% to 25% of which appear only once. The sequencing input was PBMCs or a T cell subset sorted from them (not recorded which). All receptors come from an adult woman who had mild COVID-19 (a few samples of this study predate the infection). Cell type and time point are not known.

This clonotype appeared a few times. The chain joins TRBV10-3 to TRBJ2-1; 13 bases agree with TRBD2. This CDR3 is 18 amino acids long. Trimming cost V 8 bases and J 6 bases; bases outside gene matches: 16. CDR1 and CDR2 from the germline V gene are ENHRY and SYGVKD. The CDR3 loop reads CAISMTSGGTLFGNEQFF. CDR3 nucleotides: TGTGCCATCTCGATGACTAGCGGGGGGACCCTTTTTGGCAATGAGCAGTTCTTC.

This clonotype was detected only a few times. This chain links TRBV7-9 with TRBJ1-6; TRBD1 might be the D (5 bases). CDR3 length equals 13 residues. V lost 3 bases to trimming and J lost 14 bases, with 14 bases between them. Germline CDR1 is SEHNR and CDR2 is FQNEAQ (reference sequence). The CDR3 protein is CASSFFGGSTLHF. The CDR3 DNA sequence: TGTGCCAGCAGCTTTTTCGGGGGGTCAACCCTCCACTTT.

V is TRBV3-1 and J is TRBJ2-1; unclear D gene. The CDR3 has 14 amino acids. Germline V gives CDR1 LGHDT, CDR2 YNNKEL (reference sequence). The germline V and J ends were trimmed by 2 bases and 1 base, with 6 bases remaining between them. The CDR3 protein is CASSQPWSYNEQFF. The CDR3 DNA sequence: TGTGCCAGCAGCCAACCCTGGTCCTACAATGAGCAGTTCTTC.